The 25 T cell receptor beta chains below were found in one sample sequenced in a study of shared clonotypes between healthy human individuals. The method was immunoSEQ multiplex PCR; TCRdb's version includes in-frame clones alone and lacks a portion of them. This repertoire shows fewer than 2.5 million clones, over 85% found once; its top ten account for about 0.39%. The sequenced sample consisted of naive CD4+ T cells from PBMCs. Subset here: CD45RA+ positively selected. These TCRs come from a man aged 18 to 29 in good health. Some clones in this sample may be carry-over from other donors' samples.

This clone was counted once. This chain joins TRBV29-1 and TRBJ2-1; D could derive from TRBD1 or TRBD2 (5 bases each). CDR1 SQVTM and CDR2 ANQGSEA come from the germline V gene. The ends were cut back, 4 bases at V and 0 bases at J, with 10 bases in the middle. The CDR3 sequence is 14 residues long. This chain's CDR3 is CSVVGGFSYNEQFF. Here the CDR3 DNA reads TGCAGCGTTGTTGGGGGATTCTCCTACAATGAGCAGTTCTTC.

The chain uses TRBV9 and TRBJ2-3; D gene ambiguous. Germline CDR1 is SGDLS and CDR2 is YYNGEE. V was shortened by 4 bases and J by 4 bases, with 13 bases between the two germline ends. The CDR3 contains 14 residues. The CDR3 DNA sequence: TGTGCCAGCAGCCTAGGGCCCAGCGCAGATACGCAGTATTTT. It codes for CASSLGPSADTQYF.

The chain carries TRBV5-4 and TRBJ1-2; 9 bases fit TRBD1. The CDR3 length is 16 residues. From germline, CDR1 is SGHNT and CDR2 YYREEE (reference sequence). The ends lost 3 bases at V and 4 bases at J; junction bases unmatched: 10. The chain's CDR3 is CASSSSPDRGAYGYTF. CDR3 nucleotides: TGTGCCAGCAGCTCATCGCCGGACAGGGGTGCCTATGGCTACACCTTC. Full variable domain (missing parts from reference TRBV5-4 and TRBJ1-2): ETGVTQSPTHLIKTRGQQVTLRCSSQSGHNTVSWYQQALGQGPQFIFQYYREEENGRGNFPPRFSGLQFPNYSSELNVNALELDDSALYLCASSSSPDRGAYGYTFGSGTRLTVV.

Concerning this clone itself: The same CDR3 is also encoded by other DNA sequences in this sample. The chain joins TRBV30 to TRBJ1-2; possible D gene TRBD1, 5 bases. CDR3 length: 11 residues. V was cut by 1 base and J by 8 bases, with 8 bases left in between. Germline CDR1 reads GTSNPN; CDR2 reads SVGIG (reference sequence). The DNA for the CDR3 is TGTGCCTGGAGTGGGGGCTCGGGCTACACCTTC. This sequence encodes CAWSGGSGYTF.

The V call is TRBV6-1, the J call TRBJ2-7; D is ambiguous. Per germline, CDR1 MNHNS and CDR2 SASEGT. The CDR3 covers 14 residues. Trimming shortened V by 6 bases and J by 2 bases, and 14 bases separated the two germline ends. The CDR3 DNA reads TGTGCCAGCAGCCCCATGGGCAAAACCTACGAGCAGTACTTC. It yields the protein CASSPMGKTYEQYF.

V gene TRBV5-1 combines with J gene TRBJ2-7; D might be TRBD2 (6 bases). Germline V gene data show CDR1 as SGHRS and CDR2 as YFSETQ. Trimming took 4 bases from V and 2 from J, leaving 16 bases between them. There are 15 residues in the CDR3. The chain's CDR3 is CASSLGDWPTYEQYF. CDR3 nucleotides: TGCGCCAGCAGCCTAGGGGACTGGCCAACCTACGAGCAGTACTTC.

The chain joins TRBV6-6 to TRBJ1-4; unclear D gene. Deletions cut 6 bases from V and 10 bases from J, with 18 bases between. The CDR3 runs to 14 residues. The germline V gene encodes CDR1 MNHNY and CDR2 SVGAGI (reference sequence). The CDR3: CASRPEGRALKLFF. CDR3 coding DNA: TGTGCCAGCAGACCGGAGGGTCGGGCCCTAAAACTGTTTTTT.

The genes are TRBV18 and TRBJ2-7; 11 bases are shared with TRBD1. After removal of 4 bases from V and 6 bases from J, the junction contained 8 bases not matched to a gene. This CDR3 has 15 amino acids. Germline V gene lookup returns CDR1 KGHSH and CDR2 LQKENI. CDR3 sequence (DNA): TGTGCCAGCTCACTCGGACAGGGGGCTCTCTTCGAGCAGTACTTC. Encoded protein: CASSLGQGALFEQYF.

This chain connects TRBV25-1 to TRBJ1-1, with D unresolved. The CDR3 spans 13 residues. The germline V gene has CDR1 MGHDK and CDR2 SYGVNS. The germline V and J ends were trimmed by 5 bases and 4 bases, with 11 bases remaining between them. The CDR3, as DNA: TGTGCCAGCAGTTCGCTGGAGGTCACTGAAGCTTTCTTT. This encodes CASSSLEVTEAFF.

This chain links TRBV6-1 with TRBJ1-5; no clear D gene. Trimming removed 4 bases at V and 3 bases at J, with 7 bases between. The CDR3 totals 13 residues. The V gene's germline CDR1 is MNHNS and CDR2 SASEGT. The CDR3 region has the DNA TGTGCCAGCAGTGTGACTTTCAATCAGCCCCAGCATTTT. Translated: CASSVTFNQPQHF.

Concerning this clone: This CDR3 is also generated by other DNA sequences in the sample. This sequence joins TRBV19 and TRBJ2-5; D is unresolved. CDR3 length: 11 residues. The germline V gene has CDR1 LNHDA and CDR2 SQIVND (reference sequence). With 3 bases removed from V and 5 bases from J, the gap between germline ends came to 4 bases. The CDR3 sequence: CASSIEETQYF. As DNA, the CDR3 is TGTGCCAGTAGTATCGAGGAGACCCAGTACTTC.

As regards this clone: The sample has other DNA sequences that encode this CDR3 too. The chain carries TRBV7-3 and TRBJ2-1; 9 bases align to TRBD2. Losses at the gene ends were 1 base for V and 4 bases for J; bases not matched to a gene: 5. CDR3 size: 16 residues. Germline lookup yields CDR1 SGHTA and CDR2 FQGTGA. CDR3 DNA: TGTGCCAGCAGCTTAAGAGGGCTAGCGGGATACAATGAGCAGTTCTTC. Encoded protein: CASSLRGLAGYNEQFF.

This clone was counted once. In the same sample, other DNA sequences code for this CDR3. J is TRBJ2-5 and V is TRBV7-2; D is ambiguous. Trimming removed 1 base at V and 5 bases at J, with 5 bases between. Germline loops: CDR1 SGHTA, CDR2 FQGNSA. The CDR3 loop spans 12 amino acids. CDR3 DNA: TGTGCCAGCAGCTTAGAGGCTGAGACCCAGTACTTC. This codes for CASSLEAETQYF.

The chain joins TRBV27 to TRBJ1-2, with D possibly matching TRBD1 (6 bases). The CDR3 is 15 residues long. Looked up from germline, CDR1 is MNHEY and CDR2 is SMNVEV (reference sequence). The V and J ends lost 5 bases and 8 bases respectively, with 21 bases between them. CDR3 protein: CASSRHVQPGDGYTF. The DNA of the CDR3 is TGTGCCAGCAGTCGGCATGTCCAACCAGGGGACGGCTACACCTTC.

The rearrangement uses TRBV5-1 and TRBJ1-1; D possibly corresponds to TRBD1 (5 bases). Looked up from germline, CDR1 is SGHRS and CDR2 is YFSETQ. Trimming left V 2 bases short and J 5 bases short, with 16 bases between. This CDR3 is 15 amino acids long. CDR3 coding DNA: TGCGCCAGCAGCTTATTATCCGGGGCGGGTACTGAAGCTTTCTTT. Protein: CASSLLSGAGTEAFF.

V usage is TRBV9 and J usage is TRBJ2-2; D gene unclear. V was shortened by 3 bases and J by 0 bases, with 9 bases between the two germline ends. The germline gives CDR1 SGDLS, CDR2 YYNGEE. The CDR3 runs to 15 residues. CDR3 sequence reads: CASSADPANTGELFF. Here the CDR3 DNA reads TGTGCCAGCAGCGCTGATCCGGCGAACACCGGGGAGCTGTTTTTT.

The chain employs TRBV19 and TRBJ1-1, with D tentatively TRBD1 (6 bases). The CDR3 contains 14 residues. CDR1 and CDR2 from the germline V gene are LNHDA and SQIVND (reference sequence). V lost 5 bases and J 0 bases, leaving 10 bases between the germline ends. The CDR3 bases are TGTGCCAGTAGTTTTGGACAGCTGAACACTGAAGCTTTCTTT. Protein: CASSFGQLNTEAFF.

The chain has TRBV27 and TRBJ2-2; 13 bases are a match to TRBD2. Germline V gene lookup returns CDR1 MNHEY and CDR2 SMNVEV (reference sequence). With 6 bases clipped from V and 5 bases from J, the junction kept 6 bases outside the gene matches. This CDR3 has 16 amino acids. DNA of the CDR3: TGTGCCAGCAGGAGACTAGCGGGAGGAGGTACCGGGGAGCTGTTTTTT. It is translated as CASRRLAGGGTGELFF.

The genes are TRBV30 and TRBJ2-5; 7 bases fit TRBD2. J was trimmed by 4 bases and V by 8 bases; bases with no gene match: 10. Germline V CDR1 and CDR2: GTSNPN, SVGIG (reference sequence). There are 13 residues in the CDR3. CDR3 protein: CARAGAWSETQYF. The CDR3 DNA follows: TGTGCCCGCGCGGGAGCGTGGTCAGAGACCCAGTACTTC.

The rearrangement joins TRBV27 to TRBJ2-7; perhaps TRBD1 as D (6 bases). From germline, CDR1 is MNHEY and CDR2 SMNVEV (reference sequence). The CDR3 sequence is 16 residues long. Trimming removed 7 bases at V and 4 bases at J, with 23 bases between. CDR3 sequence: CASKTFLSGQRYEQYF. CDR3 in DNA: TGTGCCAGCAAGACCTTTCTAAGCGGACAGCGGTACGAGCAGTACTTC.

This clone was seen more than once but under ten times. The chain joins TRBV2 to TRBJ1-5, with D possibly being TRBD1 (5 bases). CDR3 length: 13 residues. Germline lookup yields CDR1 SNHLY and CDR2 FYNNEI. Trimming pared 7 bases from V and 3 bases from J, leaving 10 bases between. The DNA of the CDR3 is TGTGCCAGCACTCGACAGCTCAATCAGCCCCAGCATTTT. It specifies CASTRQLNQPQHF. The full variable domain, with the rest looked up from reference TRBV2 and TRBJ1-5, is EPEVTQTPSHQVTQMGQEVILRCVPISNHLYFYWYRQILGQKVEFLVSFYNNEISEKSEIFDDQFSVERPDGSNFTLKIRSTKLEDSAMYFCASTRQLNQPQHFGDGTRLSIL.

The chain employs TRBV5-5 and TRBJ2-2; D is perhaps TRBD1 (6 bases). The germline gives CDR1 SGHKS, CDR2 YYEKEE (reference sequence). This CDR3 is 14 amino acids long. V lost 3 bases to trimming and J lost 1 base, with 7 bases between them. The CDR3 sequence: CASSSGQNTGELFF. As DNA, the CDR3 is TGTGCCAGCAGCTCGGGACAGAACACCGGGGAGCTGTTTTTT.

V usage is TRBV29-1 and J usage is TRBJ1-2, with 7 bases that match TRBD1. The CDR3 is 13 amino acids. Trimming removed 5 bases from V and 2 bases from J; junction bases left unmatched: 5. Germline CDR1 reads SQVTM; CDR2 reads ANQGSEA. The CDR3 protein is CSVSTGVNYGYTF. The CDR3 region has the DNA TGCAGCGTTTCCACAGGGGTCAACTATGGCTACACCTTC. The full variable domain, rest sourced from reference TRBV29-1 and TRBJ1-2, is SAVISQKPSRDICQRGTSLTIQCQVDSQVTMMFWYRQQPGQSLTLIATANQGSEATYESGFVIDKFPISRPNLTFSTLTVSNMSPEDSSIYLCSVSTGVNYGYTFGSGTRLTVV.

The chain recombines TRBV18 with TRBJ1-1, with 10 bases that match TRBD1. J gave up 5 bases and V 3 bases, and 12 bases lay outside the gene matches. The CDR3 totals 17 residues. Per germline, CDR1 KGHSH and CDR2 LQKENI. CDR3 sequence reads: CASSPSNRGTGVTEAFF. Written as DNA, the CDR3 is TGTGCCAGCTCACCGTCAAATCGGGGGACAGGGGTAACTGAAGCTTTCTTT.

The chain has TRBV6-4 and TRBJ2-3, with 10 bases identical to TRBD2. CDR3 length equals 18 residues. Germline values: CDR1 MRHNA, CDR2 SNTAGT. Trimming took 3 bases from V and 4 from J; bases not matched to a gene: 13. The CDR3 region is CASSEGASSGSGSDTQYF. CDR3 nucleotide sequence: TGTGCCAGCAGTGAAGGCGCCTCTAGCGGGAGTGGGTCAGATACGCAGTATTTT.